This TCR beta chain was documented in a study of shared clonotypes between healthy human individuals. TCRdb keeps only in-frame clones here, not all; method: immunoSEQ multiplex PCR. The profile shows about 490,000 clones, approximately 81% of them singletons. The CDR3 spans 15 residues. The V gene's germline CDR1 is SGHDN and CDR2 FVKESK. The ends lost 6 bases at V and 5 bases at J; junction bases unmatched: 8. The sequenced material came from PBMCs. The rearrangement joins TRBV14 to TRBJ1-4, with 8 bases lining up with TRBD1. The TCR originated in a woman between 40 and 55 years old in good health. Some clones in this sample may be carry-over from other donors' samples. The CDR3 region is CASRLTGGGNEKLFF. In nucleotides, the CDR3 is TGTGCCAGCAGGCTTACAGGGGGAGGAAATGAAAAACTGTTTTTT.